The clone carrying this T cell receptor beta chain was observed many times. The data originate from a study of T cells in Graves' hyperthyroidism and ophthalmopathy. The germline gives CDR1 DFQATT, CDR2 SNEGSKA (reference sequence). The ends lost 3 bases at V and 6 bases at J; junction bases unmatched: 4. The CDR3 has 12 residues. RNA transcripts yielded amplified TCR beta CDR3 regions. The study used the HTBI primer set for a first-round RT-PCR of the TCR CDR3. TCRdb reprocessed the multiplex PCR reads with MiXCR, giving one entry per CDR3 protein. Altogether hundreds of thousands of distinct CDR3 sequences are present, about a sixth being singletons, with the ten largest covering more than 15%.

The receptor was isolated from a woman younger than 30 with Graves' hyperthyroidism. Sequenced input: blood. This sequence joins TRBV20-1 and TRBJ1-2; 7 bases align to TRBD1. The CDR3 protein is CSASLGGDGYTF. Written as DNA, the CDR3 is TGCAGTGCTAGTTTAGGGGGCGATGGCTACACCTTC.